This entry concerns a single TCR beta chain. Its antigen is unknown. The length of the CDR3 is 15 residues. Trimming cost V 5 bases and J 6 bases, with 16 bases left between them. CDR1 SGHTA and CDR2 FQGNSA come from the germline V gene. The data are from a study of shared clonotypes between healthy human individuals. Study results and limitations: A few donors had 5% to 6.5% of their naive CD4 clonotypes in common. Since donors were few, the genetic and exposure-history diversity represented was limited.

Clones were read by immunoSEQ multiplex PCR, and TCRdb kept only the in-frame ones, dropping some. The profile shows 2 million to 2.5 million clones, approximately 93% of them singletons. Recent acute infections and vaccinations were absent in the healthy HIV-negative adult donors. Into CD45RA+ naive and CD45RA-negative memory subsets, the CD4+ cells were split. J is TRBJ2-2 and V is TRBV7-2; possibly TRBD2 for D (5 bases). This clonotype originated in a man aged 18 to 29 in good health. Some clones in this sample may be carry-over from other donors' samples. Material: naive CD4+ T cells from PBMCs. This sample's subset: CD45RA+ positively selected. CDR3 amino acids: CASSTTLGSAGELFF. Here the CDR3 DNA reads TGTGCCAGCAGCACAACACTAGGGAGCGCCGGGGAGCTGTTTTTT.